A single sample is the source of the 17 T cell receptor beta chains below, sequenced in a study of monozygotic twins with inflammatory bowel disease. TCRdb reprocessed the 5' RACE reads, with one entry per CDR3 protein and no DNA. In total, the table holds 90,000 to 110,000 distinct CDR3 sequences. Sequencing was carried out using blood. The receptors derive from a human donor with ulcerative colitis or Crohn's disease, or a healthy co-twin of an affected twin (not recorded which).

V gene TRBV20-1 combines with J gene TRBJ2-1; TCRdb's D call of TRBD2 is untestable without DNA. CDR3 length: 17 residues. Germline V CDR1 and CDR2: DFQATT, SNEGSKA (reference sequence). The chain's CDR3 is CSARDSSGRDGYNEQFF.

V is TRBV7-2 and J is TRBJ2-7; TCRdb's D call, TRBD1, is unchecked because there is no DNA. The CDR3 is 15 residues long. Looked up from germline, CDR1 is SGHTA and CDR2 is FQGNSA. This CDR3 reads CASSPSPGQASEQYF.

The chain couples TRBV20-1 to TRBJ2-1. From germline, CDR1 is DFQATT and CDR2 SNEGSKA (reference sequence). The CDR3 totals 14 residues. The CDR3 sequence: CSAMAARSYNEQFF.

The chain has TRBV11-2 and TRBJ1-1. The germline V gene has CDR1 SGHAT and CDR2 FQNNGV. The CDR3 is 13 residues long. The CDR3 protein is CASRRVGNTEAFF.

The chain couples TRBV3-1 to TRBJ1-2. The CDR3 extends over 16 amino acids. Germline V gene data show CDR1 as LGHDT and CDR2 as YNNKEL (reference sequence). This CDR3 reads CASSPSREPTRNGYTF.

This chain joins TRBV20-1 and TRBJ2-7; no DNA is available, so the TRBD1 call from TCRdb remains unchecked. Germline V gives CDR1 DFQATT, CDR2 SNEGSKA (reference sequence). The CDR3 sequence is 13 residues long. The CDR3 sequence: CSAPSDSRYEQYF.

The rearrangement uses TRBV19 and TRBJ2-2. The CDR3 spans 14 residues. Looked up from germline, CDR1 is LNHDA and CDR2 is SQIVND (reference sequence). CDR3 amino acids: CASSMDGNTGELFF.

The chain has TRBV20-1 and TRBJ2-1; TCRdb lists TRBD1, though no DNA is available to test this call. Looked up from germline, CDR1 is DFQATT and CDR2 is SNEGSKA (reference sequence). The CDR3 runs to 14 residues. CDR3 residues: CSARAGASYNEQFF.

This chain links TRBV28 with TRBJ2-5; the TRBD1 assignment by TCRdb is unverifiable without DNA. The CDR3 spans 14 residues. Germline CDR1 and CDR2: MDHEN and SYDVKM. CDR3: CASSLTGDRETQYF.

The chain employs TRBV19 and TRBJ2-1. CDR1 LNHDA and CDR2 SQIVND come from the germline V gene (reference sequence). The CDR3 loop spans 13 amino acids. CDR3 amino acids: CASSIDIYNEQFF.

The chain couples TRBV6-5 to TRBJ2-7. Germline V gene sequence: CDR1 MNHEY, CDR2 SVGAGI. The CDR3 totals 15 residues. CDR3 sequence reads: CASSYSISVSYEQYF.

V is TRBV7-8 and J is TRBJ2-1; TCRdb's D call of TRBD1 is untestable without DNA. CDR1 and CDR2 (germline): SGHVS, FQNEAQ. The length of the CDR3 is 17 residues. CDR3 region: CASSLSTGTPFYNEQFF.

The V gene is TRBV3-1, the J gene TRBJ2-7; the D gene TCRdb calls, TRBD1, cannot be checked with no DNA. CDR3 size: 14 residues. CDR1 LGHDT and CDR2 YNNKEL come from the germline V gene (reference sequence). The CDR3 here is CASSFRQGAYEQYF.

CDR3 in amino acids: CASSRGLAGYQETQYF. The chain joins TRBV28 to TRBJ2-5; without DNA, the TCRdb call of TRBD2 cannot be checked. This CDR3 has 16 residues. The V gene's germline CDR1 is MDHEN and CDR2 SYDVKM.

This chain uses TRBV19 with TRBJ2-7. The CDR3 consists of 12 residues. Germline V gene lookup returns CDR1 LNHDA and CDR2 SQIVND (reference sequence). The CDR3 loop is CASSGQWSEQYF.

The chain combines TRBV12-3 or TRBV12-4 with TRBJ1-2; TCRdb selects TRBD1, and the lack of DNA leaves this call unchecked. This CDR3 comprises 11 residues. CDR3: CASSLGHGYTF.

J is TRBJ1-1 and V is TRBV29-1. CDR1 and CDR2 from the germline V gene are SQVTM and ANQGSEA. This CDR3 has 16 residues. The CDR3 sequence: CSVGGYTGSMNTEAFF.